This T cell receptor beta chain was recorded in a study of T cell responses to AZD1222 COVID-19 vaccine. Study-level results: A mostly white British donor set with more females was recruited, and clonal diversity was possibly underestimated.

The data were produced by immunoSEQ multiplex PCR, yet TCRdb's version contains in-frame clones alone and is incomplete. Of 150,000 to 200,000 clones detected, over 85% appear once; the ten largest clones hold 3.6%. Note on this clone: Its specificity is not known.

Trimming pared 7 bases from V and 5 bases from J, leaving 26 bases between. Germline loops: CDR1 LNHDA, CDR2 SQIVND (reference sequence). CDR3 length: 17 amino acids. This TCR came from an adult who received the MenACWY meningococcal vaccine as a control. The V gene is TRBV19, the J gene TRBJ1-2, with D hard to call. The specimen comprised peripheral blood, sampled 28 days after the second dose of the MenACWY control vaccine. This chain's CDR3 is CASKKIASTLRPYGYTF. As DNA, the CDR3 is TGTGCCAGTAAAAAGATCGCCAGCACCCTTCGCCCTTATGGCTACACCTTC.